A single sample is the source of the 4 T cell receptor beta chains below, sequenced in a study of a mutant IDH1 vaccine in newly diagnosed glioma. Time point of the sample: baseline, week 1 (first vaccination visit). Treatment: pre-vaccination baseline after standard-of-care therapy. Method: immunoSEQ multiplex PCR; TCRdb's copy keeps in-frame clones and lacks some. The repertoire holds 85,000 to 100,000 clones, roughly 90% seen once, with roughly 0.61% in the top ten. The input for sequencing was PBMCs, taken from a glioma patient treated with radiotherapy, temozolomide or both. The receptors come from a woman aged 50 to 65 with glioma.

J is TRBJ1-1 and V is TRBV25-1; D is unclear. V was cut by 1 base and J by 4 bases, with 7 bases left in between. CDR1 is MGHDK and CDR2 is SYGVNS in the germline V gene. This CDR3 has 13 residues. CDR3: CASSEFKATEAFF. The CDR3 DNA reads TGTGCCAGCAGTGAATTTAAGGCCACTGAAGCTTTCTTT.

This chain links TRBV30 with TRBJ2-1, with D possibly called TRBD1 or TRBD2 (6 bases each). The V gene lost 1 base and the J gene lost 4 bases, with 8 bases spanning the gap. Germline assignment: CDR1 GTSNPN and CDR2 SVGIG (reference sequence). The CDR3 has 13 amino acids. The CDR3 region is CAWSGGAYNEQFF. CDR3 coding DNA: TGTGCCTGGAGTGGGGGGGCTTACAATGAGCAGTTCTTC.

This chain connects TRBV30 to TRBJ1-1, with a possible D match to TRBD1 (5 bases). The CDR3 consists of 11 residues. V lost 8 bases, J lost 6 bases, and 13 bases lay in between. Looked up from germline, CDR1 is GTSNPN and CDR2 is SVGIG (reference sequence). The CDR3 sequence: CAQGGGAEAFF. DNA of the CDR3: TGTGCCCAGGGAGGCGGCGCTGAAGCTTTCTTT.

This clone occurred once. The gene calls are TRBV28 and TRBJ2-7; the D is unclear. The V end lost 3 bases, the J end lost 2 bases, and 8 bases lay between the germline ends. The CDR3 has 13 residues. Germline V gene sequence: CDR1 MDHEN, CDR2 SYDVKM. The DNA for the CDR3 is TGTGCCAGCAGTTTCGGAACTACCTACGAGCAGTACTTC. Protein: CASSFGTTYEQYF.